A selection of T cell receptor beta chains follows, all from one sample in a study of T cell responses to AZD1222 COVID-19 vaccine. Clones were read by immunoSEQ multiplex PCR, and TCRdb kept only the in-frame ones, dropping some. Of roughly 150,000 clones listed, 90% to 95% are singletons. The sequencing here drew on peripheral blood, taken on day 0 of AZD1222 vaccination. All receptors come from an adult in good health. CDR3s include the opening cysteine and the closing phenylalanine or tryptophan. D genes are given only for firm matches. Size is stated for part of the rows, as once, few or many counts, or as a class when the clone is expanded.

NA	TRBV29-1	TRBD1	TRBJ1-6	TGCAGCGCCAGGACAGGGCTCGATTCACCCCTCCACTTT	CSARTGLDSPLHF
NA	TRBV28	TRBD1	TRBJ1-3	TGTGCCAGCAGACTCGACAGGGGGTCTGGAAACACCATATATTTT	CASRLDRGSGNTIYF
NA	TRBV7-3	TRBD2	TRBJ2-1	TGTGCCAGCAGCTACATAGCGGGAGGGACGAATGAGCAGTTCTTC	CASSYIAGGTNEQFF
NA	TRBV9	TRBD2	TRBJ2-3	TGTGCCAGCACGGGACGGGAGGTAGATACGCAGTATTTT	CASTGREVDTQYF
NA	TRBV14	NA	TRBJ1-2	TGTGCCAGCAGCCAAGATCGAAAGGAGGGACGAACGGATGGCTACACCTTC	CASSQDRKEGRTDGYTF
NA	TRBV19	TRBD2	TRBJ2-6	TGTGCCAGTAGTATGTTCCCTAGCGGGTACCTGTCCGGGGCCAACGTCCTGACTTTC	CASSMFPSGYLSGANVLTF
NA	TRBV12-3/TRBV12-4	NA	TRBJ1-5	TGTGCCAGCAGTGCCGGAGGACAGCCCCAGCATTTT	CASSAGGQPQHF
NA	TRBV7-8	NA	TRBJ2-7	TGTGCCAGCAGCTCGGGACTTGTTCCCTCCTACGAGCAGTACTTC	CASSSGLVPSYEQYF
NA	TRBV13	TRBD2	TRBJ2-3	TGTGCCAGCAGCCCAAGACTTCTAGCGGTCGTCACAGATACGCAGTATTTT	CASSPRLLAVVTDTQYF
NA	TRBV4-2	NA	TRBJ2-7	TGTGCCAGCAGCCAACAGGGGATCGGCGGTGGCGAGCAGTACTTC	CASSQQGIGGGEQYF
NA	TRBV9	NA	TRBJ2-2	TGTGCCAGCAGCGGAATCTTAGGGACCGGGGAGCTGTTTTTT	CASSGILGTGELFF
NA	TRBV19	NA	TRBJ2-7	TGTGCCAGTAGCGACGACCGACAGTCTCCCTACGAGCAGTACTTC	CASSDDRQSPYEQYF
few	TRBV7-2	NA	TRBJ2-5	TGTGCCAGCAGCTTCCAGGGCCTCGCGGGAGAGACCCAGTACTTC	CASSFQGLAGETQYF
NA	TRBV6-4	NA	TRBJ2-2	TGTGCCAGCAGCCTTATGGACGGGGCGAACACCGGGGAGCTGTTTTTT	CASSLMDGANTGELFF
NA	TRBV6-1	NA	TRBJ2-4	TGTGCCAGCAGTGAACAGTCGATAGCCAAAAACATTCAGTACTTC	CASSEQSIAKNIQYF